One sample yielded the 26 T cell receptor beta chains listed below, sequenced in a study of CXCR3-negative and CXCR3-positive naive CD8 T cells. Points from the study as a whole: Hydrophobicity of TRB CDR3s was greater in CXCR3-positive naive cells than in CXCR3-negative naive cells.

These receptors' targets are unknown. TRB cDNA libraries were made by UMI-labeled 5' RACE. TCRdb re-called the 5' RACE reads, yielding one record per CDR3 amino acid sequence without DNA. Its table records fewer than 90,000 distinct CDR3 sequences. Material for sequencing was naive CXCR3+ CD8+ T cells from blood. Subset: CD45RO-CCR7+CD27+CD95- naive CD8+ T cells expressing CXCR3 (TNR3+). Receptor source: a human donor in good health. Some clones in this sample may be carry-over from other donors' samples.

The chain has TRBV28 and TRBJ1-2; TCRdb calls TRBD1, which cannot be checked without DNA. This CDR3 contains 12 residues. Looked up from germline, CDR1 is MDHEN and CDR2 is SYDVKM. The CDR3 protein is CASHRASYGYTF.

This chain uses TRBV4-2 with TRBJ2-7; TCRdb returns TRBD1, unconfirmable since there is no DNA. CDR3 length: 15 amino acids. Germline-derived CDR1 and CDR2 are LGHNA and YNFKEQ. The CDR3 loop is CASSPQTDTANEQYF.

This rearrangement joins TRBV7-9 to TRBJ1-1; TCRdb gives TRBD1 as the D gene, but with no DNA this cannot be confirmed. Germline CDR1 is SEHNR and CDR2 is FQNEAQ (reference sequence). This CDR3 is built from 15 residues. CDR3: CASSPRTGGNTEAFF.

The genes are TRBV3-1 and TRBJ2-7; TCRdb lists TRBD2, though no DNA is available to test this call. The CDR3 covers 13 residues. In germline, CDR1 is LGHDT, CDR2 YNNKEL (reference sequence). CDR3 residues: CASSPGPSGEQYF.

CDR3 loop: CASSHARGLGPKNEAFF. The V gene is TRBV14, the J gene TRBJ1-1. Germline V gives CDR1 SGHDN, CDR2 FVKESK. The CDR3 covers 17 residues.

The V and J genes are TRBV7-8 and TRBJ2-5; TCRdb reports TRBD2, a call that lacks DNA to check it against. CDR1 and CDR2 (germline): SGHVS, FQNEAQ. The CDR3 runs 15 residues. This CDR3 is CASSFLAGGPETQYF.

The rearrangement uses TRBV7-9 and TRBJ2-1. From germline, CDR1 is SEHNR and CDR2 FQNEAQ (reference sequence). There are 11 residues in the CDR3. The CDR3: CASSHYNEQFF.

The chain uses TRBV29-1 and TRBJ2-1; TCRdb gives TRBD1 as the D gene, but with no DNA this cannot be confirmed. The CDR3 length is 14 residues. The germline gives CDR1 SQVTM, CDR2 ANQGSEA. CDR3 sequence reads: CSVEMLGGGDEQFF.

This sequence joins TRBV9 and TRBJ1-4. Germline values: CDR1 SGDLS, CDR2 YYNGEE. The CDR3 extends over 14 amino acids. The chain's CDR3 is CASSGTTTNEKLFF.

The CDR3 loop is CASSEGTGTYEQYF. V is TRBV2 and J is TRBJ2-7; the D call of TRBD1 rests on TCRdb alone, since no DNA is present to check it. Germline CDR1 and CDR2: SNHLY and FYNNEI. The CDR3 contains 14 residues.

The rearrangement uses TRBV5-1 and TRBJ1-1. The CDR3 contains 15 residues. Germline CDR1 and CDR2: SGHRS and YFSETQ. The CDR3 here is CASSLEWELNTEAFF.

The gene calls are TRBV14 and TRBJ1-6. The CDR3 runs to 14 residues. Germline CDR1 reads SGHDN; CDR2 reads FVKESK. CDR3 region: CASSQVRTTSPLHF.

The chain carries TRBV28 and TRBJ2-7. Germline V gene sequence: CDR1 MDHEN, CDR2 SYDVKM. This CDR3 has 14 amino acids. The CDR3 here is CASSYSGSWYEQYF.

The CDR3 reads CATSASQENTEAFF. This chain joins TRBV15 and TRBJ1-1. This CDR3 has 14 amino acids. The germline V gene has CDR1 LNHNV and CDR2 YYDKDF (reference sequence). The variable domain in full, completed from reference TRBV15 and TRBJ1-1, reads DAMVIQNPRYQVTQFGKPVTLSCSQTLNHNVMYWYQQKSSQAPKLLFHYYDKDFNNEADTPDNFQSRRPNTSFCFLDIRSPGLGDTAMYLCATSASQENTEAFFGQGTRLTVV.

The chain is built from TRBV10-3 and TRBJ1-1. The germline V gene has CDR1 ENHRY and CDR2 SYGVKD. The CDR3 extends over 12 amino acids. CDR3 amino acids: CAIVSGRAEAFF.

The chain uses TRBV28 and TRBJ2-1; TCRdb picks TRBD2, but there is no DNA to check that call. This CDR3 comprises 16 residues. Germline V gene sequence: CDR1 MDHEN, CDR2 SYDVKM. This chain's CDR3 is CASSLAGGPSYNEQFF.

The chain links TRBV6-6 to TRBJ2-3; TCRdb outputs TRBD2, but without DNA this stays unchecked. Per germline, CDR1 MNHNY and CDR2 SVGAGI (reference sequence). The CDR3 consists of 14 residues. The CDR3 protein is CASRPLARTDTQYF.

The gene calls are TRBV7-9 and TRBJ2-1; TCRdb gives TRBD2 as the D gene, but with no DNA this cannot be confirmed. The CDR3 is 15 residues long. Looked up from germline, CDR1 is SEHNR and CDR2 is FQNEAQ (reference sequence). The CDR3 sequence: CASSSPPGGANEQFF.

The V and J genes are TRBV7-2 and TRBJ2-7; TCRdb names TRBD1, which stays unverified in the absence of DNA. The CDR3 totals 14 residues. Germline CDR1 SGHTA, CDR2 FQGNSA. The CDR3 sequence is CASSIGTYSYEQYF.

The chain combines TRBV28 with TRBJ2-6. This CDR3 is 17 amino acids long. Germline V gene lookup returns CDR1 MDHEN and CDR2 SYDVKM. This chain's CDR3 is CASAFKVIRNGANVLTF.

The rearrangement links TRBV4-3 to TRBJ2-7. This CDR3 has 16 residues. Looked up from germline, CDR1 is LGHNA and CDR2 is YSLEER. CDR3: CASSQDFPRGLYEQYF.

This chain links TRBV29-1 with TRBJ2-7; with no DNA, the TCRdb D assignment of TRBD1 cannot be verified. Germline assignment: CDR1 SQVTM and CDR2 ANQGSEA. This CDR3 has 13 amino acids. CDR3 in amino acids: CSATGTDPYEQYF.

The chain employs TRBV11-2 and TRBJ2-1; TCRdb proposes TRBD1, but this gene call is untestable without DNA. The CDR3 is made up of 14 amino acids. Germline V gene data show CDR1 as SGHAT and CDR2 as FQNNGV. The chain's CDR3 is CASSLEWGRNEQFF.

The V call is TRBV20-1, the J call TRBJ2-3; TCRdb's assignment of TRBD2 cannot be checked, as there is no DNA. Per the germline V gene, CDR1 is DFQATT and CDR2 is SNEGSKA (reference sequence). The CDR3 has 18 residues. The CDR3 here is CSARVGLAEVASTDTQYF.

The chain has TRBV5-6 and TRBJ2-2. From germline, CDR1 is SGHDT and CDR2 YYEEEE. This CDR3 is 16 amino acids long. The CDR3 loop is CASSFFIYGDTGELFF.

This chain uses TRBV11-2 with TRBJ2-7; the D call from TCRdb, TRBD2, cannot be confirmed without DNA. Germline loops: CDR1 SGHAT, CDR2 FQNNGV. The CDR3 consists of 13 residues. This CDR3 reads CASSLTLPYEQYF.